This T cell receptor (beta chain) was found in a study of early T cells in non-severe SARS-CoV-2 infection. Whole-study context: The study sequenced bulk RNA from unsorted whole blood, with chains unpaired.

This CDR3 is built from 13 residues. The V end lost 7 bases, the J end lost 8 bases, and 17 bases lay between the germline ends. Study results and limitations: VDJdb-based matching was biased toward anti-spike CD8 responses and missed private and CD4 specificities.

Details on this clonotype: Its antigen is unknown.

The TCR library protocol attached unique molecular identifiers to the individual cDNA molecules. TCRdb ran MiXCR on the 5' RACE reads and lists one entry per CDR3 protein. The sample comprises about 60,000 distinct CDR3 sequences, more than 8.5% of which are singletons, and 8.5% to 9% rests with the top ten. The TCR sequence derives from an adult who was a healthcare worker with PCR-confirmed SARS-CoV-2 infection or an uninfected control (not recorded which). The chain has TRBV12-3 or TRBV12-4 and TRBJ2-5; the D gene is possibly TRBD1 (6 bases). Sequenced: whole blood. The CDR3 coding sequence is TGTGCCAGCAAGCTTCCAAGGGGGACAACCCAGTACTTC. Translating it yields CASKLPRGTTQYF.